One sample yielded the 2 T cell receptor beta chains listed below, sequenced in a study of cytomegalovirus exposure and HLA in healthy donors. The PCR had 60 Vbeta and 13 Jbeta primers. Produced via immunoSEQ multiplex PCR; TCRdb's table is partial and in-frame only. Among approximately 150,000 clones listed, approximately 80% were seen once. Specimen: PBMCs. The receptors were sampled from a woman in her forties in good health and CMV-seropositive.

This clone has a single count. The V and J genes are TRBV19 and TRBJ1-1; the D gene is possibly TRBD1 (6 bases). This CDR3 spans 14 amino acids. Trimming left V 4 bases short and J 1 base short, with 10 bases between. CDR1 and CDR2 (germline): LNHDA, SQIVND (reference sequence). The CDR3 here is CASSTGHTNTEAFF. As DNA, the CDR3 is TGTGCCAGTAGTACGGGACACACGAACACTGAAGCTTTCTTT. The whole variable domain, remainder taken from reference TRBV19 and TRBJ1-1, is DGGITQSPKYLFRKEGQNVTLSCEQNLNHDAMYWYRQDPGQGLRLIYYSQIVNDFQKGDIAEGYSVSREKKESFPLTVTSAQKNPTAFYLCASSTGHTNTEAFFGQGTRLTVV.

In this sample, this clone turned up a few times. DNA for the CDR3: TGCGCCAGCAGCTTCGACAGCTACACCGGGGAGCTGTTTTTT. This sequence encodes CASSFDSYTGELFF. This chain joins TRBV5-1 and TRBJ2-2, with D tentatively TRBD1 (5 bases). CDR1 is SGHRS and CDR2 is YFSETQ in the germline V gene. The CDR3 length is 14 residues. The ends were cut back, 2 bases at V and 3 bases at J, with 8 bases in the middle.